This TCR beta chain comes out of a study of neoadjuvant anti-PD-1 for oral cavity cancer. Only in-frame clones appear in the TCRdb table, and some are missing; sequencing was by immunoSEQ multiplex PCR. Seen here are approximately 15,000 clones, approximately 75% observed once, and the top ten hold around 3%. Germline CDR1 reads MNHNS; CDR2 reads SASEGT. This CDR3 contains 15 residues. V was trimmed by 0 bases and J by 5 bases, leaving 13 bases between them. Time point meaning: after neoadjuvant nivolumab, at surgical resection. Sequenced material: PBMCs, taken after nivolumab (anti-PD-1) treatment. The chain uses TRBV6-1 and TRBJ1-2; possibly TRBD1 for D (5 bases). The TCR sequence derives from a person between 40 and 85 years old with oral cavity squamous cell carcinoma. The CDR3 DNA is TGTGCCAGCAGTGAAGCAGCAGGGAGGGAGTATGGCTACACCTTC. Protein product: CASSEAAGREYGYTF.